The 19 T cell receptor beta chains below were found in one sample sequenced in a study of blood T cell repertoires in COVID-19. TCRdb's copy holds only in-frame clones and misses some; the assay was immunoSEQ multiplex PCR. This sample has 160,000 or so clones, with 89% found just once. Material for sequencing was peripheral blood. The origin of the receptors is a man in his 60s with acute or convalescent COVID-19.

To note about this clone: In the same sample, other DNA sequences code for this CDR3. The CDR3 spells CASSEARRTGNQPQHF. As DNA, the CDR3 is TGTGCCAGCAGTGAAGCGCGTCGGACAGGGAATCAGCCCCAGCATTTT. The rearrangement uses TRBV6-1 and TRBJ1-5; TRBD1 matches at 8 bases. This CDR3 is built from 16 residues. Germline CDR1 and CDR2: MNHNS and SASEGT. V lost 0 bases to trimming and J lost 4 bases; unmatched junction nucleotides: 5.

The chain is built from TRBV6-5 and TRBJ1-2, with D tentatively TRBD1 (6 bases). This CDR3 comprises 13 residues. The germline V and J ends were trimmed by 6 bases and 2 bases, with 10 bases remaining between them. Germline V gene lookup returns CDR1 MNHEY and CDR2 SVGAGI. The CDR3 bases are TGTGCCAGCAGAAACACAGGGAACTATGGCTACACCTTC. This gives the protein CASRNTGNYGYTF.

The V call is TRBV7-2, the J call TRBJ1-2, with D maybe TRBD1 (6 bases). Trimming shortened V by 1 base and J by 8 bases, and 14 bases separated the two germline ends. CDR1 is SGHTA and CDR2 is FQGNSA in the germline V gene. CDR3 length: 14 amino acids. DNA for the CDR3: TGTGCCAGCAGCTTAGATTCCAGGGGATACGGCTACACCTTC. Amino acid sequence: CASSLDSRGYGYTF.

This clone turned up a few times. This chain joins TRBV5-1 and TRBJ1-2; 9 nucleotides agree with TRBD1. The trim removed 2 bases at V and 3 bases at J, leaving 2 bases unmatched. The CDR3 consists of 14 residues. Looked up from germline, CDR1 is SGHRS and CDR2 is YFSETQ. The CDR3 coding sequence is TGCGCCAGCAGCTTACAGGGGGCGGACTATGGCTACACCTTC. It encodes CASSLQGADYGYTF.

The V gene is TRBV5-8, the J gene TRBJ2-2; D is undetermined. The CDR3 totals 14 residues. CDR1 and CDR2 from the germline V gene are SGHTS and YDEGEE. V gave up 0 bases and J gave up 6 bases, with 9 bases separating them. The DNA for the CDR3 is TGTGCCAGCAGCTTGGCCTCTCTCGCCGGGGAGCTGTTTTTT. Translated, it gives CASSLASLAGELFF.

The chain's CDR3 is CAWSVRRGDGYTF. CDR3 nucleotide sequence: TGTGCCTGGAGTGTAAGACGGGGGGATGGCTACACCTTC. The rearrangement joins TRBV30 to TRBJ1-2; tentative D call: TRBD1 (5 bases). The germline V and J ends were trimmed by 0 bases and 6 bases, with 11 bases remaining between them. The CDR3 contains 13 residues. The germline gives CDR1 GTSNPN, CDR2 SVGIG (reference sequence).

The CDR3 loop is CASSQTSGGAIQYF. The CDR3 region has the DNA TGTGCCAGCAGCCAGACTAGCGGGGGAGCCATTCAGTACTTC. The V gene is TRBV3-1 (or the pseudogene TRBV3-2), the J gene TRBJ2-4; 12 positions agree with TRBD2. This CDR3 comprises 14 residues. With 3 bases clipped from V and 9 bases from J, the junction kept 3 bases outside the gene matches. The germline gives CDR1 LGHDT, CDR2 YNNKEL (reference sequence).

V usage is TRBV10-3 and J usage is TRBJ1-2; 12 nucleotides match TRBD1. Germline V lookup: CDR1 ENHRY, CDR2 SYGVKD. V dropped 8 bases and J dropped 4; count of bases not matched to a gene: 2. CDR3 length: 13 amino acids. CDR3 in amino acids: CAIWGQGAYGYTF. CDR3 DNA: TGTGCCATCTGGGGACAGGGGGCCTATGGCTACACCTTC.

This rearrangement joins TRBV12-3 or TRBV12-4 to TRBJ1-2, with 9 bases identical to TRBD1. The length of the CDR3 is 13 residues. Trimming removed 6 bases from V and 4 bases from J; junction bases left unmatched: 3. The CDR3 protein is CASSWGQGYGYTF. CDR3 DNA: TGTGCCAGCAGCTGGGGACAGGGCTATGGCTACACCTTC.

The rearrangement uses TRBV3-1 (or the pseudogene TRBV3-2) and TRBJ2-1, with 10 positions matching TRBD2. The CDR3 has 12 residues. Trimming at V came to 4 bases and at J to 15 bases, leaving 6 bases not matched to a gene. Germline V CDR1 and CDR2: LGHDT, YNNKEL (reference sequence). The CDR3 here is CASSPYSGGTFF. CDR3 nucleotide sequence: TGTGCCAGCAGCCCGTATAGCGGGGGGACGTTCTTC.

The CDR3 region has the DNA TGCGCCAGCAGCACGGACAGTATAGGGACTGAAGCTTTCTTT. This encodes CASSTDSIGTEAFF. The chain recombines TRBV5-1 with TRBJ1-1, with a weak D call TRBD1 (6 bases). The germline V gene encodes CDR1 SGHRS and CDR2 YFSETQ. V dropped 4 bases and J dropped 5 bases, with 15 bases sitting between them. The CDR3 is 14 amino acids.

This chain joins TRBV5-1 and TRBJ2-1; TRBD2 aligns across 9 bases. This CDR3 has 15 residues. CDR1 is SGHRS and CDR2 is YFSETQ in the germline V gene. With V trimmed by 1 base and J by 4 bases, 3 bases remained unmatched. The CDR3 protein is CASSLLAGEYNEQFF. The CDR3 DNA reads as TGCGCCAGCAGCTTGTTAGCGGGAGAGTACAATGAGCAGTTCTTC.

This clone was observed a handful of times. The CDR3 protein is CASALSYLTPLHF. CDR3 DNA: TGTGCCAGCGCTCTGAGTTATCTGACACCCCTCCACTTT. V is TRBV6-5 and J is TRBJ1-6; D is undetermined. Germline-derived CDR1 and CDR2 are MNHEY and SVGAGI. CDR3 size: 13 residues. Deletions cut 8 bases from V and 11 bases from J, with 16 bases between.

This chain's CDR3 is CAWSVEGDTQYF. CDR3 sequence (DNA): TGTGCCTGGAGTGTAGAGGGAGATACGCAGTATTTT. The rearrangement links TRBV30 to TRBJ2-3; maybe TRBD2 (5 bases). CDR3 length: 12 amino acids. Trimming removed 0 bases from V and 5 bases from J, with 6 bases in between. Germline V gene data show CDR1 as GTSNPN and CDR2 as SVGIG (reference sequence).

The chain combines TRBV7-2 with TRBJ2-7; 8 bases are a match to TRBD1. Germline CDR1 and CDR2: SGHTA and FQGNSA. The CDR3 spans 10 residues. In nucleotides, the CDR3 is TGTGCAACAGGGGGCTACGAGCAGTACTTC. Its translation is CATGGYEQYF.

This clone occurred a few times. The rearrangement joins TRBV5-1 to TRBJ1-4; D ambiguous. Germline CDR1 and CDR2: SGHRS and YFSETQ. This CDR3 spans 15 amino acids. V was clipped by 4 bases and J by 1 base, with 11 bases between them. The CDR3, as DNA: TGCGCCAGCAGCCGCCAACGGGGAACTAATGAAAAACTGTTTTTT. As protein: CASSRQRGTNEKLFF.

The chain joins TRBV5-1 to TRBJ1-1; D is possibly TRBD1 (6 bases). The CDR3 contains 16 residues. The V and J ends lost 1 base and 1 base respectively, with 14 bases between them. Germline CDR1 and CDR2: SGHRS and YFSETQ. The CDR3 bases are TGCGCCAGCAGCTTGATCCCGTGGACAGAGAACACTGAAGCTTTCTTT. Protein sequence: CASSLIPWTENTEAFF.

The chain carries TRBV4-1 and TRBJ2-7, with a possible D match to TRBD1 (6 bases). The germline V and J ends were trimmed by 5 bases and 0 bases, with 17 bases remaining between them. This CDR3 spans 16 amino acids. Germline CDR1 MGHRA, CDR2 YSYEKL. The CDR3 DNA is TGCGCCAGCAGCGACCACAGGGTCGGCCTCTCCTACGAGCAGTACTTC. Protein sequence: CASSDHRVGLSYEQYF.

The chain links TRBV11-2 to TRBJ2-7, with TRBD1 matching 7 bases. CDR1 SGHAT and CDR2 FQNNGV come from the germline V gene. This CDR3 spans 15 amino acids. V shed 5 bases and J 7 bases; nucleotides not matched to a gene: 14. The CDR3 reads CASSPFGYRGEEQYF. In nucleotides, the CDR3 is TGTGCCAGCAGCCCCTTTGGCTACAGGGGCGAGGAGCAGTACTTC.